In this sample, the clone carrying this TCR beta chain turned up many times. Its antigen is still unknown. Between about 19,000 and 1,100,000 sorted cells, with 10%, 30% or 50% RNA, yielded naive CD8 libraries. The sample belongs to a study of molecular identifiers for immune sequencing clone quantification. General study results and limits: Reportedly, one cell's Jurkat TCR RNA was detected within 1,100,000 naive CD8 cells. Highly expanded clone sizes could be underestimated by identical TCR molecules that share a barcode.

Libraries of bulk TCR were made by previously described methods (with listed TCR primers). TCRdb reprocessed the PCR reads via MiXCR and lists one record per CDR3 protein. The sample has hundreds of thousands of distinct CDR3 sequences, roughly 25% seen once. There are 16 residues in the CDR3. Trimming took 7 bases from V and 0 from J, leaving 16 bases between them. Material: naive CD8+ T cells from blood, with Jurkat cell RNA spiked in. Specified subset: FACS-sorted CD8+CD4-CCR7+CD45RA+ naive T cells. This TCR was sampled from a human donor in good health. Some libraries in this study had Jurkat cell RNA spiked in. The gene calls are TRBV12-3 or TRBV12-4 and TRBJ2-1; possibly TRBD2 for D (6 bases). CDR3 protein: CASIPGRGSSYNEQFF. The CDR3 nucleotides are TGTGCCAGCATCCCCGGCCGGGGGAGCTCCTACAATGAGCAGTTCTTC.